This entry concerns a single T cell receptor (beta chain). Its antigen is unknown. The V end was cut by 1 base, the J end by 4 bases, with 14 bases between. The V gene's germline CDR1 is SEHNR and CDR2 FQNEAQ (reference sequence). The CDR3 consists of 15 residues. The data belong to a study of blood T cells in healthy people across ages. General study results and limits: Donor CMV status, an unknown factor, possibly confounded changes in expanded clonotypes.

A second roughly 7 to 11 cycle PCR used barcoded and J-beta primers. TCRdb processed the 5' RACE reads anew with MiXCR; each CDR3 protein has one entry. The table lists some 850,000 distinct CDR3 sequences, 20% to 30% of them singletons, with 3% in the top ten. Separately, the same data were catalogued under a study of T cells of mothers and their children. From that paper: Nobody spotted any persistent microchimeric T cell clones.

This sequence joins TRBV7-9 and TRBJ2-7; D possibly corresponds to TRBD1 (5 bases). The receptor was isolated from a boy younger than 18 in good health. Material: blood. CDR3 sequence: CASSLGAGLMYEQYF. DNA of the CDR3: TGTGCCAGCAGCTTAGGGGCAGGGTTGATGTACGAGCAGTACTTC.